Below, 26 T cell receptor beta chains from the same sample are listed, as sequenced in a study of T-cell memory formation after mild COVID-19. MiXCR, applied by TCRdb to the 5' RACE reads, yields one record per CDR3 protein. Here the sample spans 190,000 or so distinct CDR3 sequences, 10% being singletons. The sequenced sample was PBMCs or a T cell subset sorted from them (not recorded which). These receptor sequences come from a man aged 18 to 29 who had mild COVID-19 (a few samples of this study predate the infection). Cell type and time point are not known.

This clonotype was observed a few times. The chain couples TRBV5-1 to TRBJ1-2; D not certain. The V end was cut by 4 bases, the J end by 6 bases, with 22 bases between. CDR1 is SGHRS and CDR2 is YFSETQ in the germline V gene. The CDR3 consists of 16 residues. DNA of the CDR3: TGCGCCAGCAGCCCCGAGGCCGTGACCAGCCCCCATGGCTACACCTTC. Protein sequence: CASSPEAVTSPHGYTF.

This clonotype was found a few times. V and J are TRBV12-3 or TRBV12-4 and TRBJ1-2; perhaps TRBD1 as D (6 bases). The CDR3 length is 15 residues. Trimming cost V 6 bases and J 4 bases, with 18 bases left between them. The DNA for the CDR3 is TGTGCCAGCAGGAAACGGGGGGCGCGAGCCTATGGCTACACCTTC. Translating it yields CASRKRGARAYGYTF.

The CDR3 here is CSARRGLAYNEQFF. CDR3 nucleotides: TGCAGTGCTAGACGTGGCTTGGCCTACAATGAGCAGTTCTTC. V gene TRBV20-1 combines with J gene TRBJ2-1; D gene uncertain. This CDR3 is 14 amino acids long. The germline V gene has CDR1 DFQATT and CDR2 SNEGSKA (reference sequence). Trimming pared 2 bases from V and 2 bases from J, leaving 10 bases between.

This clonotype was detected only a few times. The rearrangement links TRBV5-1 to TRBJ1-6, with TRBD1 matching 9 bases. Germline V lookup: CDR1 SGHRS, CDR2 YFSETQ. Unmatched junction bases numbered 4, after V lost 4 bases and J lost 8 bases. The CDR3 loop spans 14 amino acids. DNA for the CDR3: TGCGCCAGCAGCACGGGACAGGGTTATTCACCCCTCCACTTT. It specifies CASSTGQGYSPLHF.

V usage is TRBV6-6 and J usage is TRBJ1-5, with D maybe TRBD1 (5 bases). The CDR3 consists of 15 residues. Germline values: CDR1 MNHNY, CDR2 SVGAGI (reference sequence). Trimming pared 7 bases from V and 0 bases from J, leaving 13 bases between. CDR3 sequence: CASTRGYNSNQPQHF. The CDR3 DNA reads TGTGCCAGCACTCGGGGGTACAATAGCAATCAGCCCCAGCATTTT.

The chain employs TRBV7-9 and TRBJ1-5, with D possibly matching TRBD1 (5 bases). CDR1 is SEHNR and CDR2 is FQNEAQ in the germline V gene (reference sequence). V dropped 3 bases and J dropped 3 bases, with 9 bases sitting between them. This CDR3 has 14 amino acids. For the CDR3, the DNA is TGTGCCAGCAGCTTTCTGGGGGACAATCAGCCCCAGCATTTT. Its translation is CASSFLGDNQPQHF.

CDR3 bases: TGCAGTGCGGTATTCGGGGGGGCCCGGGAGCAGTACTTC. This encodes CSAVFGGAREQYF. The gene calls are TRBV20-1 and TRBJ2-7, with 8 nucleotides matching TRBD2. V was pared by 6 bases and J by 7 bases, with 11 bases of the junction left unmatched. The CDR3 is 13 amino acids. In germline, CDR1 is DFQATT, CDR2 SNEGSKA (reference sequence).

This clonotype has just a few counts. The chain recombines TRBV7-9 with TRBJ1-5; tentative D call: TRBD1 (5 bases). The CDR3 contains 15 residues. The germline V gene has CDR1 SEHNR and CDR2 FQNEAQ (reference sequence). The V end was cut by 3 bases, the J end by 3 bases, with 12 bases between. CDR3 loop: CASSFGGGVNQPQHF. CDR3 DNA sequence: TGTGCCAGCAGCTTTGGGGGGGGAGTCAATCAGCCCCAGCATTTT. Combining the CDR3 with reference TRBV7-9 and TRBJ1-5 gives the whole variable domain DTGVSQNPRHKITKRGQNVTFRCDPISEHNRLYWYRQTLGQGPEFLTYFQNEAQLEKSRLLSDRFSAERPKGSFSTLEIQRTEQGDSAMYLCASSFGGGVNQPQHFGDGTRLSIL.

The genes are TRBV15 and TRBJ1-1; no definite D call. The CDR3 runs to 13 residues. The V gene lost 0 bases and the J gene lost 4 bases, with 6 bases spanning the gap. Germline values: CDR1 LNHNV, CDR2 YYDKDF (reference sequence). The DNA for the CDR3 is TGTGCCACCAGCAGAGATGATAGCACTGAAGCTTTCTTT. This codes for CATSRDDSTEAFF.

This clonotype was found a few times. The chain has TRBV15 and TRBJ1-5; the D is unclear. There are 13 residues in the CDR3. Trimming removed 0 bases at V and 4 bases at J, with 4 bases between. Germline CDR1 and CDR2: LNHNV and YYDKDF (reference sequence). CDR3 bases: TGTGCCACCAGCAGAGATCAGAATCAGCCCCAGCATTTT. It is translated as CATSRDQNQPQHF. Drawing the rest from reference TRBV15 and TRBJ1-5, the complete variable domain is DAMVIQNPRYQVTQFGKPVTLSCSQTLNHNVMYWYQQKSSQAPKLLFHYYDKDFNNEADTPDNFQSRRPNTSFCFLDIRSPGLGDTAMYLCATSRDQNQPQHFGDGTRLSIL.

In its sample, this clonotype was seen many times. V usage is TRBV5-5 and J usage is TRBJ1-1; D uncertain. This CDR3 spans 15 amino acids. V was cut by 3 bases and J by 0 bases, with 12 bases left in between. CDR1 and CDR2 (germline): SGHKS, YYEKEE (reference sequence). The DNA for the CDR3 is TGTGCCAGCAGCTCGTTACAGATTATGAACACTGAAGCTTTCTTT. Residues: CASSSLQIMNTEAFF.

This clonotype was picked up many times. V usage is TRBV28 and J usage is TRBJ2-4; 9 positions agree with TRBD1. The CDR3 spans 17 residues. From germline, CDR1 is MDHEN and CDR2 SYDVKM. V gave up 5 bases and J gave up 1 base; unmatched junction bases: 9. As DNA, the CDR3 is TGTGCCAGCAGTGGGGCCGGGACAGGGTTGGCCAAAAACATTCAGTACTTC. It translates to CASSGAGTGLAKNIQYF.

Only a few counts were recorded for this clonotype. The chain couples TRBV10-3 to TRBJ2-3; TRBD2 matches 11 bases. V lost 6 bases and J lost 4; bases outside the gene matches: 6. Germline V lookup: CDR1 ENHRY, CDR2 SYGVKD. The length of the CDR3 is 15 residues. The DNA of the CDR3 is TGTGCCATCAGAAGCCCGGGACTAGCGGCAGATACGCAGTATTTT. Translation: CAIRSPGLAADTQYF.

This clonotype was seen only a few times. The rearrangement links TRBV7-9 to TRBJ2-4; 11 nucleotides agree with TRBD1. V shed 5 bases, J shed 9 bases, and the junction held 6 bases outside the gene matches. CDR3 length: 14 amino acids. Germline V gene lookup returns CDR1 SEHNR and CDR2 FQNEAQ (reference sequence). CDR3: CASSAGTGGGIQYF. Written as DNA, the CDR3 is TGTGCCAGCAGCGCCGGGACAGGGGGTGGCATTCAGTACTTC.

The chain carries TRBV4-1 and TRBJ2-1, with D perhaps TRBD2 (5 bases). V dropped 4 bases and J dropped 0 bases, with 13 bases sitting between them. Germline assignment: CDR1 MGHRA and CDR2 YSYEKL. This CDR3 is built from 16 residues. In DNA, the CDR3 is TGCGCCAGCAGCCCATTTTCTACTAGCTCCTACAATGAGCAGTTCTTC. Residues: CASSPFSTSSYNEQFF.

This sequence joins TRBV18 and TRBJ1-6; 8 bases line up with TRBD1. V lost 4 bases and J lost 7; bases outside the gene matches: 9. Germline V CDR1 and CDR2: KGHSH, LQKENI. CDR3 size: 16 residues. In DNA, the CDR3 is TGTGCCAGCTCACTTAACGGACAGGGAAACAATTCACCCCTCCACTTT. Its protein product is CASSLNGQGNNSPLHF.

The gene calls are TRBV29-1 and TRBJ2-5; no clear D. Trimming left V 2 bases short and J 0 bases short, with 4 bases between. The germline V gene encodes CDR1 SQVTM and CDR2 ANQGSEA. The CDR3 spans 12 residues. The CDR3 nucleotides read TGCAGCGTTGAAAGGAACCAAGAGACCCAGTACTTC. Its translation: CSVERNQETQYF.

This clonotype was seen a few times. V usage is TRBV5-1 and J usage is TRBJ2-4; D might be TRBD1 (5 bases). Trimming stripped 0 bases from V and 6 bases from J, with 7 bases between. Germline CDR1 reads SGHRS; CDR2 reads YFSETQ. The CDR3 is made up of 13 amino acids. The CDR3: CASSLEGVNIQYF. DNA of the CDR3: TGCGCCAGCAGCTTGGAAGGGGTAAACATTCAGTACTTC.

There are a few counts of this clonotype. The chain combines TRBV20-1 with TRBJ2-7; 7 bases align to TRBD1. With 0 bases clipped from V and 3 bases from J, the junction kept 5 bases outside the gene matches. CDR1 is DFQATT, CDR2 SNEGSKA, per germline (reference sequence). This CDR3 is built from 14 residues. The CDR3 coding sequence is TGCAGTGCTAGAGATAGGGACAGCTACTACGAGCAGTACTTC. This encodes CSARDRDSYYEQYF.

The sample holds a few counts of this clonotype. The V gene is TRBV11-2, the J gene TRBJ1-6, with TRBD1 identical over 7 bases. Per the germline V gene, CDR1 is SGHAT and CDR2 is FQNNGV. V lost 7 bases to trimming and J lost 7 bases; unmatched junction nucleotides: 4. This CDR3 has 13 residues. The CDR3 sequence: CASKTGRNSPLHF. In DNA form, the CDR3 reads TGTGCCAGCAAGACAGGGCGGAATTCACCCCTCCACTTT.

This clonotype was picked up many times. J is TRBJ2-3 and V is TRBV5-1; 7 bases line up with TRBD1. This CDR3 spans 14 amino acids. Germline lookup yields CDR1 SGHRS and CDR2 YFSETQ. V gave up 2 bases and J gave up 2 bases; unmatched junction bases: 2. In nucleotides, the CDR3 is TGCGCCAGCAGCTTCGGACAGGACACAGATACGCAGTATTTT. Its translation: CASSFGQDTDTQYF.

J is TRBJ2-2 and V is TRBV7-2, with 9 nucleotides matching TRBD1. The CDR3 contains 16 residues. Germline loops: CDR1 SGHTA, CDR2 FQGNSA. V shed 1 base and J 1 base; nucleotides not matched to a gene: 1. The CDR3 region has the DNA TGTGCCAGCAGCTTAGGGACAGGGGTGAACACCGGGGAGCTGTTTTTT. This translates into CASSLGTGVNTGELFF. The full variable domain, with the rest looked up from reference TRBV7-2 and TRBJ2-2, is GAGVSQSPSNKVTEKGKDVELRCDPISGHTALYWYRQSLGQGLEFLIYFQGNSAPDKSGLPSDRFSAERTGGSVSTLTIQRTQQEDSAVYLCASSLGTGVNTGELFFGEGSRLTVL.

The DNA of the CDR3 is TGTGCCAGCAGCTTAGACCCCAGGGGGGGGCGGGAGACCCAGTACTTC. Translating gives CASSLDPRGGRETQYF. The chain couples TRBV11-2 to TRBJ2-5; D tentatively fits TRBD1 or TRBD2 (7 bases each). The CDR3 has 16 residues. V lost 0 bases, J lost 5 bases, and 16 bases lay in between. Germline V CDR1 and CDR2: SGHAT, FQNNGV.

This clonotype was seen more than once but under ten times. The chain combines TRBV18 with TRBJ1-5; TRBD1 matches 8 bases. V was pared by 4 bases and J by 0 bases, with 11 bases of the junction left unmatched. This CDR3 is built from 18 residues. Per the germline V gene, CDR1 is KGHSH and CDR2 is LQKENI. The CDR3 region is CASSLMSGGLNSNQPQHF. CDR3 nucleotides: TGTGCCAGCTCACTAATGTCAGGGGGCTTGAATAGCAATCAGCCCCAGCATTTT.

In the case of this clonotype: A much larger clone sits a single nucleotide away, making a read error possible. The chain employs TRBV24-1 and TRBJ2-2; TRBD2 agrees at 13 bases. The germline V gene has CDR1 KGHDR and CDR2 SFDVKD. There are 17 residues in the CDR3. The CDR3, as DNA: TGTGCCACCTGTGACGGGGGACTAGCGGGAAGCACCGGGGAGCTGTTTTTT. Amino acids: CATCDGGLAGSTGELFF.

In its sample, this clonotype was seen a few times. The J gene is TRBJ2-7, the V gene TRBV6-5; perhaps D is TRBD1 or TRBD2 (5 bases each). V was shortened by 5 bases and J by 3 bases, with 17 bases between the two germline ends. The CDR3 loop spans 15 amino acids. From germline, CDR1 is MNHEY and CDR2 SVGAGI. CDR3 sequence (DNA): TGTGCCAGCAGTCCAGGACATAGCGATATCTACGAGCAGTACGTC. It codes for CASSPGHSDIYEQYV.